This T cell receptor (beta chain) was recorded in a study of OX40 agonist ivuxolimab in advanced cancers. Study details: Patients received intravenous ivuxolimab every 2 weeks at 0.01 to 10 mg/kg. Enrollees could have had prior anti-PD-1, anti-PD-L1 or anti-CTLA-4 therapy, which more than 30% had received.

Points from the study as a whole: CD4+ and CD8+ T cells in blood underwent clonal expansion by week 6 at 0.1 to 3.0 mg/kg.

Concerning this clone itself: The antigen remains undetermined.

Clones were read by immunoSEQ multiplex PCR, and TCRdb kept only the in-frame ones, dropping some. Of 44,000 or so clones detected, about four fifths appear once; the ten largest clones hold about 1.9%. V lost 4 bases, J lost 5 bases, and 16 bases lay in between. In germline, CDR1 is SGHKS, CDR2 YYEKEE (reference sequence). The CDR3 loop spans 16 amino acids. The clonotype was recovered from an adult with an advanced solid tumor such as melanoma, head and neck, liver or kidney cancer. The rearrangement uses TRBV5-5 and TRBJ1-6, with D tentatively TRBD1 (5 bases). The specimen comprised CD4+ or CD8+ T cells sorted from blood, sampled in a trial of the OX40 agonist ivuxolimab. CDR3 sequence: CASSRTSGRDNSPLHF. The DNA for the CDR3 is TGTGCCAGCAGCCGGACATCGGGACGGGATAATTCACCCCTCCACTTT.